This T cell receptor beta chain derives from a study of CD8 T cells in Susac syndrome. Germline V CDR1 and CDR2: LNHDA, SQIVND (reference sequence). The CDR3 is 15 amino acids. Between the trimmed V and J ends, which lost 3 bases and 0 bases, there was a span of 10 bases. Reverse transcription of roughly 0.5 to 1 ug RNA used random hexamers. TCRdb reprocessed the immunoSEQ multiplex PCR reads via MiXCR and lists one record per CDR3 protein. Among roughly 150,000 distinct CDR3 sequences listed, 90% to 95% were seen once. This TCR came from a human donor with multiple sclerosis. The chain uses TRBV19 and TRBJ2-3, with a tentative D call TRBD1 (6 bases). Sequencing input: CD8+ T cells from PBMCs. This CDR3 is CASSIWTDSTDTQYF. The CDR3 region has the DNA TGTGCCAGTAGTATCTGGACAGACAGCACAGATACGCAGTATTTT. Variable domain in full (rest from reference TRBV19 and TRBJ2-3): DGGITQSPKYLFRKEGQNVTLSCEQNLNHDAMYWYRQDPGQGLRLIYYSQIVNDFQKGDIAEGYSVSREKKESFPLTVTSAQKNPTAFYLCASSIWTDSTDTQYFGPGTRLTVL.